This T cell receptor (beta chain) was identified during a study of T cell responses to AZD1222 COVID-19 vaccine. In the study overall: Doses given second, at about 4 or about 12 weeks, were pooled. Findings of the study overall: Seropositivity was recorded at baseline in only a handful of AZD1222 recipients. Two doses of AZD1222 preceded a rise in Spike-specific TCR breadth and depth.

The method was immunoSEQ multiplex PCR; TCRdb's version includes in-frame clones alone and lacks a portion of them. The sample includes under 150,000 clones, 93% of them seen just once. As for this clone: The target antigen is unknown.

V was clipped by 4 bases and J by 13 bases, with 16 bases between them. This CDR3 is 12 amino acids long. The germline V gene encodes CDR1 SGHTA and CDR2 FQGNSA. Sequencing was performed on peripheral blood, taken on day 0 of AZD1222 vaccination. This chain uses TRBV7-2 with TRBJ2-5; D unclear. This receptor was obtained from an adult in good health. Here the CDR3 reads CASSSNPGRTYF. DNA for the CDR3: TGTGCCAGCAGCTCAAATCCGGGCCGGACGTACTTC.